The next 24 T cell receptor beta chains were all read from a single sample in a study of blood T cell repertoires in COVID-19. The assay was immunoSEQ multiplex PCR, and TCRdb's table has in-frame clones only and misses some. The sample yields about 73,000 clones, roughly nine tenths seen once. Material: peripheral blood. The receptor set was obtained from a young woman with acute or convalescent COVID-19.

The chain is built from TRBV6-5 and TRBJ2-5; 11 nucleotides match TRBD2. The CDR3 has 15 residues. After removal of 6 bases from V and 2 bases from J, the junction contained 5 bases not matched to a gene. Germline V gene sequence: CDR1 MNHEY, CDR2 SVGAGI. The CDR3 loop reads CASRRLAGSQETQYF. The CDR3 DNA is TGTGCCAGCAGGCGACTAGCGGGGAGTCAAGAGACCCAGTACTTC.

The V call is TRBV12-3 or TRBV12-4, the J call TRBJ1-2; no clear D. The germline V and J ends were trimmed by 2 bases and 4 bases, with 8 bases remaining between them. There are 13 residues in the CDR3. The CDR3 reads CASSLQVPYGYTF. The CDR3 DNA reads TGTGCCAGCAGTTTACAGGTCCCCTATGGCTACACCTTC.

V usage is TRBV5-1 and J usage is TRBJ2-3, with 8 bases that match TRBD2. Looked up from germline, CDR1 is SGHRS and CDR2 is YFSETQ. V lost 4 bases, J lost 5 bases, and 9 bases stayed unmatched. The CDR3 has 15 amino acids. DNA for the CDR3: TGCGCCAGCAGCCGGGCGGGGGGCGACGTAGATACGCAGTATTTT. Its protein product is CASSRAGGDVDTQYF.

Here the CDR3 DNA reads TGTGCCAGCAGCTTGGAAGCGGGGGGGTTCAATGAGCAGTTCTTC. Translated: CASSLEAGGFNEQFF. The rearrangement uses TRBV5-5 and TRBJ2-1; TRBD2 matches at 10 bases. V lost 0 bases to trimming and J lost 6 bases; unmatched junction nucleotides: 3. CDR1 is SGHKS, CDR2 YYEKEE, per germline (reference sequence). The CDR3 covers 15 residues.

V usage is TRBV7-9 and J usage is TRBJ2-5, with 10 bases matching TRBD2. CDR3 length equals 15 residues. Germline CDR1 and CDR2: SEHNR and FQNEAQ (reference sequence). J gave up 4 bases and V 4 bases, and 6 bases lay outside the gene matches. The CDR3 bases are TGTGCCAGCAGCTCAAGCGGGAGGGCCACAGAGACCCAGTACTTC. This translates into CASSSSGRATETQYF. Variable domain in full (rest from reference TRBV7-9 and TRBJ2-5): DTGVSQNPRHKITKRGQNVTFRCDPISEHNRLYWYRQTLGQGPEFLTYFQNEAQLEKSRLLSDRFSAERPKGSFSTLEIQRTEQGDSAMYLCASSSSGRATETQYFGPGTRLLVL.

The sample holds one count of this clone. This rearrangement joins TRBV18 to TRBJ1-1; no definite D call. Trimming cost V 6 bases and J 5 bases, with 13 bases left between them. Germline CDR1 KGHSH, CDR2 LQKENI. This CDR3 contains 13 residues. The CDR3 loop is CASSGRGRTEAFF. The CDR3 DNA reads TGTGCCAGCTCCGGTAGAGGGAGGACTGAAGCTTTCTTT. The full variable domain, rest sourced from reference TRBV18 and TRBJ1-1, is NAGVMQNPRHLVRRRGQEARLRCSPMKGHSHVYWYRQLPEEGLKFMVYLQKENIIDESGMPKERFSAEFPKEGPSILRIQQVVRGDSAAYFCASSGRGRTEAFFGQGTRLTVV.

This clone was observed a few times. J is TRBJ1-5 and V is TRBV19; TRBD1 matches 8 bases. Germline trimming cut 4 bases from V and 8 bases from J; bases unmatched to any gene: 13. CDR1 and CDR2 (germline): LNHDA, SQIVND (reference sequence). This CDR3 comprises 16 residues. This CDR3 is CASSRGAAGQGEPQHF. In nucleotides, the CDR3 is TGTGCCAGTAGTAGGGGAGCAGCAGGACAGGGAGAGCCCCAGCATTTT.

The chain joins TRBV28 to TRBJ2-7; unclear D gene. With 5 bases removed from V and 3 bases from J, the gap between germline ends came to 5 bases. The germline V gene has CDR1 MDHEN and CDR2 SYDVKM. The CDR3 spans 11 residues. CDR3 nucleotides: TGTGCCAGCAGTCCCCACTACGAGCAGTACTTC. It yields the protein CASSPHYEQYF.

The chain recombines TRBV19 with TRBJ1-2; no clear D gene. The CDR3 is 13 residues long. V was cut by 3 bases and J by 2 bases, with 7 bases left in between. Per the germline V gene, CDR1 is LNHDA and CDR2 is SQIVND (reference sequence). In nucleotides, the CDR3 is TGTGCCAGTAGTATTGCGGGGAACTATGGCTACACCTTC. It translates to CASSIAGNYGYTF.

This clone was found once. V gene TRBV5-6 combines with J gene TRBJ2-1; TRBD2 aligns across 10 bases. Germline V gene data show CDR1 as SGHDT and CDR2 as YYEEEE. J gave up 8 bases and V 1 base, and 12 bases lay outside the gene matches. The CDR3 covers 17 residues. DNA of the CDR3: TGTGCCAGCAGCTTGAGTTTGCGGGCTAGCGGGGGAGATGAGCAGTTCTTC. As protein: CASSLSLRASGGDEQFF.

The J gene is TRBJ2-3, the V gene TRBV9, with 8 bases matching TRBD1. The V gene end was trimmed by 4 bases and the J gene end by 2 bases; junction bases not matched to a gene: 3. Germline values: CDR1 SGDLS, CDR2 YYNGEE. The CDR3 is 14 residues long. CDR3 amino acids: CASSPGGNTDTQYF. CDR3 coding DNA: TGTGCCAGCAGCCCAGGGGGCAACACAGATACGCAGTATTTT.

This chain uses TRBV5-1 with TRBJ2-7; 10 bases agree with TRBD1. Germline V gives CDR1 SGHRS, CDR2 YFSETQ. CDR3 size: 16 residues. Trimming at V came to 4 bases and at J to 2 bases, leaving 9 bases not matched to a gene. The CDR3 DNA is TGCGCCAGCAGCAGATTACCGGGACAGGGGACCTACGAGCAGTACTTC. Translated, it gives CASSRLPGQGTYEQYF. Full variable domain (remainder filled in from reference TRBV5-1 and TRBJ2-7): KAGVTQTPRYLIKTRGQQVTLSCSPISGHRSVSWYQQTPGQGLQFLFEYFSETQRNKGNFPGRFSGRQFSNSRSEMNVSTLELGDSALYLCASSRLPGQGTYEQYFGPGTRLTVT.

This chain links TRBV9 with TRBJ2-3; 11 bases are shared with TRBD2. CDR3 length: 16 residues. In germline, CDR1 is SGDLS, CDR2 YYNGEE. V lost 4 bases, J lost 6 bases, and 10 bases stayed unmatched. DNA of the CDR3: TGTGCCAGCAGCCCGATAGCGGGGGGGCGTTCGGATACGCAGTATTTT. Its protein product is CASSPIAGGRSDTQYF.

The chain links TRBV9 to TRBJ1-3; unclear D gene. V lost 0 bases and J 0 bases, leaving 10 bases between the germline ends. Germline V gene lookup returns CDR1 SGDLS and CDR2 YYNGEE. This CDR3 is 16 amino acids long. The CDR3 region has the DNA TGTGCCAGCAGCGTAGGTTTAAGCACCTCTGGAAACACCATATATTTT. Protein: CASSVGLSTSGNTIYF.

The chain recombines TRBV10-3 with TRBJ1-6; 9 nucleotides align to TRBD1. Germline lookup yields CDR1 ENHRY and CDR2 SYGVKD. V trimming: 6 bases; J trimming: 10 bases; junction bases outside the gene matches: 10. This CDR3 is built from 15 residues. The CDR3 sequence: CAISGGTGRDSPLHF. In DNA form, the CDR3 reads TGTGCCATCAGCGGGGGGACAGGGAGGGACTCACCCCTCCACTTT.

This clone is a singleton in its sample. The chain employs TRBV10-1 and TRBJ2-1; the match to TRBD2 covers 7 bases. This CDR3 spans 16 amino acids. The junction had 7 bases not matched to a gene; V was cut back by 5 bases and J by 0 bases. The germline V gene has CDR1 WNHNN and CDR2 SYGVQD (reference sequence). Here the CDR3 reads CASSSQRGVSYNEQFF. The CDR3 nucleotides are TGCGCCAGCAGTAGCCAGCGGGGCGTCTCCTACAATGAGCAGTTCTTC.

The chain has TRBV30 and TRBJ1-2, with 8 nucleotides matching TRBD1. Per germline, CDR1 GTSNPN and CDR2 SVGIG (reference sequence). The V and J ends lost 2 bases and 3 bases, in that order; junction bases with no gene match: 5. The CDR3 is 14 amino acids. In DNA, the CDR3 is TGTGCCTGGAGTCGGGGACAGGCGCACTATGGCTACACCTTC. Protein sequence: CAWSRGQAHYGYTF.

The chain has TRBV7-9 and TRBJ1-1, with unresolved D. Germline assignment: CDR1 SEHNR and CDR2 FQNEAQ (reference sequence). Trimming shortened V by 6 bases and J by 3 bases, and 11 bases separated the two germline ends. This CDR3 has 13 residues. This CDR3 reads CASSFQRDTEAFF. In DNA form, the CDR3 reads TGTGCCAGCAGTTTCCAGCGGGACACTGAAGCTTTCTTT.

The CDR3 loop is CASKPGGRDNTEAFF. The CDR3 region has the DNA TGTGCCAGCAAACCTGGGGGGAGGGATAACACTGAAGCTTTCTTT. The rearrangement uses TRBV6-6 and TRBJ1-1; D is perhaps TRBD1 (5 bases). The V gene lost 7 bases and the J gene lost 2 bases, with 17 bases spanning the gap. CDR1 and CDR2 from the germline V gene are MNHNY and SVGAGI (reference sequence). The CDR3 contains 15 residues.

This rearrangement joins TRBV4-1 to TRBJ1-3, with D possibly being TRBD1 (6 bases). This CDR3 has 13 amino acids. V shed 4 bases and J shed 6 bases, with 10 bases lying between them. CDR1 and CDR2 (germline): MGHRA, YSYEKL. The CDR3 sequence: CASSPGTLNTIYF. Here the CDR3 DNA reads TGCGCCAGCAGCCCCGGGACACTAAACACCATATATTTT.

This sequence joins TRBV5-1 and TRBJ2-1; 9 bases match TRBD2. Germline values: CDR1 SGHRS, CDR2 YFSETQ. Trimming at V came to 0 bases and at J to 6 bases, leaving 7 bases not matched to a gene. The CDR3 spans 16 residues. CDR3 amino acids: CASSLVASGNINEQFF. CDR3 nucleotides: TGCGCCAGCAGCTTGGTGGCTAGCGGGAATATCAATGAGCAGTTCTTC.

This clone occurred once. The V and J genes are TRBV24-1 and TRBJ1-6; TRBD1 matches at 7 bases. J lost 6 bases, V lost 10 bases, and 8 bases had no gene match. The germline V gene encodes CDR1 KGHDR and CDR2 SFDVKD. The CDR3 runs to 14 residues. The CDR3 DNA reads TGTGCCACGCAAGGAGGGGGCGGTAATTCACCCCTCCACTTT. Translated: CATQGGGGNSPLHF.

This clone showed up just once. J is TRBJ2-5 and V is TRBV28; tentatively, D is TRBD2 (5 bases). The germline V gene encodes CDR1 MDHEN and CDR2 SYDVKM. The germline V and J ends were trimmed by 6 bases and 1 base, with 12 bases remaining between them. The CDR3 is 14 residues long. This CDR3 reads CASRVRRLQETQYF. In nucleotides, the CDR3 is TGTGCCAGCAGGGTCCGGAGGCTCCAAGAGACCCAGTACTTC.

This chain links TRBV2 with TRBJ1-2; 7 nucleotides match TRBD1. The CDR3 length is 13 residues. CDR1 and CDR2 from the germline V gene are SNHLY and FYNNEI. J was trimmed by 7 bases and V by 2 bases; bases with no gene match: 4. The CDR3, as DNA: TGTGCCAGCAGTGAACTGACAGGGAGTGGCTACACCTTC. Translation: CASSELTGSGYTF.